The T cell receptor (beta chain) described here comes from a study of CD8 T cells in ankylosing spondylitis. Study results and limitations: Reported data indicate significant enrichment of disease-linked clones within matched ankylosing spondylitis synovial fluid. Disease-linked clones had a CD8+ phenotype and relatively low frequency in peripheral blood.

Note on this clonotype: The target antigen is unknown.

Molecular-barcoded quantitative 5'-RACE produced these TCR beta libraries. TCRdb called the 5' RACE reads again in MiXCR, with one record for every CDR3 protein. The sample records some 130,000 distinct CDR3 sequences, approximately 14% being singletons. This TCR derives from a female donor with ankylosing spondylitis or in good health (not recorded which). Material for sequencing was blood, either unsorted or a sorted T cell fraction (not recorded which).

CDR3: CSVVSSGGLTDTQYF. For the CDR3, the DNA is TGCAGCGTTGTATCCAGCGGGGGATTGACAGATACGCAGTATTTT. The chain combines TRBV29-1 with TRBJ2-3, with 8 bases matching TRBD2. Per germline, CDR1 SQVTM and CDR2 ANQGSEA. The length of the CDR3 is 15 residues. Trimming at V came to 4 bases and at J to 3 bases, leaving 9 bases not matched to a gene.